The text below deals with one T cell receptor beta chain. The target antigen is unknown. The sample holds other DNA sequences that translate to the same CDR3. This record comes from a study of shared clonotypes between healthy human individuals. At the level of the study: Donors were a couple of women and a few men aged 18 to 49.

The naive CD8 population came from CD45RO-negative cells selected for CCR7, without terminally differentiated effector memory CD45RA+ cells. Assay: immunoSEQ multiplex PCR; the TCRdb copy retains only in-frame clones and omits some. Here the sample spans 1.5 million to 2.5 million clones, approximately 95% being singletons. Overall study results and limits: It was the few donors that limited the genetic and exposure-history diversity represented.

The trim removed 4 bases at V and 4 bases at J, leaving 6 bases unmatched. The CDR3 runs to 15 residues. The germline V gene has CDR1 SEHNR and CDR2 FQNEAQ (reference sequence). This receptor was identified in a man younger than 35 in good health. The sequencing sample was made of naive CD8+ T cells sorted from blood. The chain joins TRBV7-9 to TRBJ2-1, with 8 positions matching TRBD2. The CDR3 is CASSSGLAGYNEQFF. CDR3 DNA sequence: TGTGCCAGCAGCTCCGGACTAGCAGGTTACAATGAGCAGTTCTTC.